The clone carrying this T cell receptor (beta chain) was counted many times. The antigen remains undetermined. Via MiXCR, TCRdb re-called the RACE reads, giving one row per CDR3 protein. The sample has fewer than 150,000 distinct CDR3 sequences; about 12% are singletons. The CDR3 has 14 residues. Germline V CDR1 and CDR2: KGHSH, LQKENI. Described time point: patch test 2, 6 weeks after DPC sensitization. Treatment given: therapeutic diphenylcyclopropenone sensitization with weekly scalp DPC. Samples of blood were obtained prior to the application of each patch test. This entry is derived from a study of human T cells and chemical hapten exposure. Findings and caveats of the study: PT1 expanded TCR numbers tracked positively with patch test score.

The origin of this receptor is a woman aged 50 to 60 with alopecia areata. Some clones in this sample may be carry-over from other donors' samples. Sample: whole blood, taken in connection with sensitization to the hapten diphenylcyclopropenone (DPC). V is TRBV18 and J is TRBJ2-4, with 8 bases matching TRBD1. The J call may be in error: the DNA end matches TRBJ2-5 better. The CDR3 bases are TGTGCCAGCTCACCGGATACCGGACAGGGGACCCAGTACTTC. It is translated as CASSPDTGQGTQYF.